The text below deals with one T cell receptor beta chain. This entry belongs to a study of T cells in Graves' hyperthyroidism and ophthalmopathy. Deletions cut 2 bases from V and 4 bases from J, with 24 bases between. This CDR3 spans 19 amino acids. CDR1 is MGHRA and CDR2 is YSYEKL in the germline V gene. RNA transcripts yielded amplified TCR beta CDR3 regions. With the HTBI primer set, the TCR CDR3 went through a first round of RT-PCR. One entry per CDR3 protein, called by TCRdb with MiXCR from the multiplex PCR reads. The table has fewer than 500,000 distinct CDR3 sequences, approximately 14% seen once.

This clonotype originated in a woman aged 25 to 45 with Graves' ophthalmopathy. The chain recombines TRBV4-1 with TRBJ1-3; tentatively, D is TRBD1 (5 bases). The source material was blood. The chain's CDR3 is CASSQPVALPGPLGNTIYF. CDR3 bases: TGCGCCAGCAGCCAACCAGTTGCCCTTCCGGGACCGCTGGGAAACACCATATATTTT.